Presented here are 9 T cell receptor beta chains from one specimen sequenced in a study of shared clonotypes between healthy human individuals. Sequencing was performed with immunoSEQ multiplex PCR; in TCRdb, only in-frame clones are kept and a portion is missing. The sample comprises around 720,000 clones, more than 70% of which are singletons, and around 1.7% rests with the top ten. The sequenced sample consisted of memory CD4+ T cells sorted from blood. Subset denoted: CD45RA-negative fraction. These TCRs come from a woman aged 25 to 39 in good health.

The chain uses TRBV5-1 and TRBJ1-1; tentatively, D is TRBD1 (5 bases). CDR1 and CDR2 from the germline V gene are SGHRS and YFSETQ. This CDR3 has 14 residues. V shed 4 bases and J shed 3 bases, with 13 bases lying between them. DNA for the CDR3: TGCGCCAGCAGCCAACAGGACTCATACACTGAAGCTTTCTTT. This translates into CASSQQDSYTEAFF.

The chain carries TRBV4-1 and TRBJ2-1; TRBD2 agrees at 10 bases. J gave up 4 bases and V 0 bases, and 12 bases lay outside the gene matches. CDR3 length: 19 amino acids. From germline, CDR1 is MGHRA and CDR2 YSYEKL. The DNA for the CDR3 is TGCGCCAGCAGCCAAGAGCGGTTTACCGGACTAGCGGTTTACAATGAGCAGTTCTTC. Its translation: CASSQERFTGLAVYNEQFF.

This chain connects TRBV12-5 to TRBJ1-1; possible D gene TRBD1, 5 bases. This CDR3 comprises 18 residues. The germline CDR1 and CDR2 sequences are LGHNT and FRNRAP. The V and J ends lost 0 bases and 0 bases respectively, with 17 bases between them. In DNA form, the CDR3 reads TGTGCTAGTGGTTTGGTCCTGGGGACCAAAGCTTTGAACACTGAAGCTTTCTTT. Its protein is CASGLVLGTKALNTEAFF.

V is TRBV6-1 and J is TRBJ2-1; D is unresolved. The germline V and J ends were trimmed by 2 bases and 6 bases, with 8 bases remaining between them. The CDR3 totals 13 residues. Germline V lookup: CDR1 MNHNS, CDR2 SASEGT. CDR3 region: CASSELGVNEQFF. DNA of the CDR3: TGTGCCAGCAGTGAATTGGGTGTCAATGAGCAGTTCTTC.

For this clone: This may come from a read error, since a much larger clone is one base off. In nucleotides, the CDR3 is TGTGCCAGCAGATTATATAGCAATCAGCCCCAGCATTTT. Amino acid sequence: CASRLYSNQPQHF. This chain joins TRBV6-1 and TRBJ1-5, with D hard to call. The V end was cut by 6 bases, the J end by 0 bases, with 6 bases between. Germline values: CDR1 MNHNS, CDR2 SASEGT. The CDR3 runs 13 residues.

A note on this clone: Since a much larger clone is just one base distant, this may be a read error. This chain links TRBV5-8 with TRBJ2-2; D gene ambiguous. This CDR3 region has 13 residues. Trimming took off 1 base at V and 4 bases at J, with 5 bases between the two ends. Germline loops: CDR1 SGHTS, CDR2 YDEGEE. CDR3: CASSLTVTGELFF. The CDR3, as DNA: TGTGCCAGCAGCTTGACGGTCACCGGGGAGCTGTTTTTT.

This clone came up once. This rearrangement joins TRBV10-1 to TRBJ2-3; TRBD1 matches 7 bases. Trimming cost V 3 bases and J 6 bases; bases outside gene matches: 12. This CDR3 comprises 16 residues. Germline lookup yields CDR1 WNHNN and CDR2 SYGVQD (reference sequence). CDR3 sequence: CASSDQQGIPRDTQYF. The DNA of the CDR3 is TGCGCCAGCAGTGACCAACAGGGGATCCCTCGGGATACGCAGTATTTT.

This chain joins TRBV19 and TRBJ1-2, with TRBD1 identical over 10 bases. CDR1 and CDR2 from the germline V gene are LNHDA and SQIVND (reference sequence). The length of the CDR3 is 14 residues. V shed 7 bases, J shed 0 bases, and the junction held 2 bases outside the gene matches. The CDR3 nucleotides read TGTGCCAGTAAGGGACAGGGGACTAACTATGGCTACACCTTC. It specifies CASKGQGTNYGYTF. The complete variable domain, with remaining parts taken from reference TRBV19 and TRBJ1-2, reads DGGITQSPKYLFRKEGQNVTLSCEQNLNHDAMYWYRQDPGQGLRLIYYSQIVNDFQKGDIAEGYSVSREKKESFPLTVTSAQKNPTAFYLCASKGQGTNYGYTFGSGTRLTVV.

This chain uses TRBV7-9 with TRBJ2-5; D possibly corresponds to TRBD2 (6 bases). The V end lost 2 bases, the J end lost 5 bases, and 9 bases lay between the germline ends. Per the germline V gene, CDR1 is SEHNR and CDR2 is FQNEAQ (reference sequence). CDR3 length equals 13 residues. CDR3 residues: CASSLTGGETQYF. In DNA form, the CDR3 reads TGTGCCAGCAGCTTAACAGGAGGGGAGACCCAGTACTTC.